This TCR beta chain was sequenced for a study of a mutant IDH1 vaccine in newly diagnosed glioma. Study-level information: There were eight vaccinations for patients, given in weeks 1, 3, 5, 7, 11, 15, 19 and 23. Patients got their first vaccination 4-6 weeks after radiotherapy alone, or with temozolomide cycles. Treated patients had a mean age of roughly 39 years and a roughly 60% male, around 40% female split. Broader study findings: The study observed vaccine-induced immune responses in about 93% of patients.

This CDR3 is 13 amino acids long. Germline V gene sequence: CDR1 LGHNA, CDR2 YNFKEQ. In regard to this clone: Its specificity is not known.

Repertoires were generated with immunoSEQ multiplex PCR, while TCRdb's copy carries only in-frame clones and drops some. This sample has 60,000 to 100,000 clones; more than 70% occur once, and the top ten carry 0.6% to 0.95%. The time point: week 23, last vaccination. Vaccination comprised doses that each held 300 ug of mutant IDH1 20-mer peptide, plus topical imiquimod. The chain has TRBV4-2 and TRBJ2-5, with TRBD2 identical over 7 bases. The end of the DNA fits TRBJ2-7 better, so the J call may be wrong. This sample comprised PBMCs, obtained from a glioma patient whose treatment included an IDH1 peptide vaccine. This sequence was found in a woman between 45 and 60 years old with glioma. CDR3 in amino acids: CASSQMGGGEQYF. The DNA for the CDR3 is TGTGCCAGCAGCCAGATGGGCGGGGGCGAGCAGTACTTC.